A selection of T cell receptor beta chains follows, all from one sample in a study of OX40 agonist ivuxolimab in advanced cancers. This table comes from immunoSEQ multiplex PCR, and its TCRdb copy is limited to in-frame clones, with some not included. This table has 25,000 to 30,000 clones, 90% appearing once. Here the sequenced sample was CD4+ or CD8+ T cells sorted from blood, taken in a trial of the OX40 agonist ivuxolimab. The origin of the receptors is an adult with an advanced solid tumor such as melanoma, head and neck, liver or kidney cancer. Both conserved end residues are part of each CDR3. Fields, in order: V gene, D gene, clone size, J gene, CDR3 protein, CDR3 DNA. A D gene is named only where the DNA matches it firmly. Size tells how often a clone was seen (once, few, many) or the class of an expanded clone, and some rows leave it out.

TRBV5-4	.	.	TRBJ2-7	CASSVNKGFYEQYF	TGTGCCAGCAGCGTGAACAAGGGATTCTACGAGCAGTACTTC
TRBV4-3	TRBD1	.	TRBJ2-7	CASSPGQGVGEQYF	TGCGCCAGCAGCCCAGGACAGGGGGTTGGCGAGCAGTACTTC
TRBV2	TRBD2	.	TRBJ2-1	CASRSTSGAYNEQFF	TGTGCCAGCAGGTCGACTAGCGGGGCCTACAATGAGCAGTTCTTC
TRBV5-1	TRBD2	.	TRBJ2-3	CASSLDGRTSGPRDGTDTQYF	TGCGCCAGCAGCTTGGATGGGAGGACTAGCGGGCCCCGCGATGGCACAGATACGCAGTATTTT
TRBV13	TRBD2	.	TRBJ2-1	CATGLAENNEQFF	TGTGCCACCGGACTAGCGGAGAACAATGAGCAGTTCTTC
TRBV11-2	.	.	TRBJ2-1	CASSLAAVSSYNEQFF	TGTGCCAGCAGCTTAGCGGCAGTGAGCTCCTACAATGAGCAGTTCTTC
TRBV10-3	TRBD1	.	TRBJ1-2	CAISESTRQGMIHGYTF	TGTGCCATCAGTGAGTCGACCAGACAGGGGATGATCCATGGCTACACCTTC
TRBV7-6	.	.	TRBJ2-5	CASSFSGPQLGEETQYF	TGTGCCAGCAGCTTTAGCGGACCACAACTAGGGGAAGAGACCCAGTACTTC
TRBV19	.	.	TRBJ2-7	CASSTAGPGYEQYF	TGTGCCAGTAGTACCGCAGGGCCTGGCTACGAGCAGTACTTC
TRBV4-1	TRBD2	.	TRBJ2-7	CASSQLQAGRPYEQYF	TGCGCCAGCAGCCAACTTCAAGCGGGACGCCCCTACGAGCAGTACTTC
TRBV6-1	TRBD2	.	TRBJ2-1	CASRGTSNNEQFF	TGTGCCAGCAGGGGGACTAGCAACAATGAGCAGTTCTTC
TRBV29-1	.	.	TRBJ2-1	CSVEMGWQGLNNEQFF	TGCAGCGTTGAAATGGGTTGGCAGGGGCTGAACAATGAGCAGTTCTTC
TRBV5-1	.	.	TRBJ2-7	CASRRTLFTYEQYF	TGCGCCAGCCGACGGACTCTATTCACCTACGAGCAGTACTTC
TRBV19	.	.	TRBJ2-5	CASSIGSGVETQYF	TGTGCCAGTAGTATAGGGTCAGGGGTAGAGACCCAGTACTTC
TRBV29-1	.	.	TRBJ1-2	CSVEDLAGVRGYTF	TGCAGCGTTGAAGATCTTGCCGGGGTGAGGGGCTACACCTTC
TRBV5-4	.	.	TRBJ2-7	CASSLDGFAYEQYF	TGTGCCAGCAGCTTGGACGGATTCGCCTACGAGCAGTACTTC
TRBV5-1	.	once	TRBJ2-2	CASSLWSGLDTGELFF	TGCGCCAGCAGCTTATGGTCAGGGCTGGACACCGGGGAGCTGTTTTTT
TRBV27	.	.	TRBJ2-2	CASSGGLSGPGELFF	TGTGCCAGCAGTGGCGGCCTATCCGGCCCCGGGGAGCTGTTTTTT
TRBV9	.	.	TRBJ2-3	CASSVATAGYSTDTQYF	TGTGCCAGCAGCGTAGCTACGGCGGGGTATAGCACAGATACGCAGTATTTT
TRBV19	.	once	TRBJ1-2	CASSSTGYGYTF	TGTGCCAGTAGTTCGACAGGCTATGGCTACACCTTC
TRBV7-6	.	.	TRBJ2-1	CASSLGGLYNEQFF	TGTGCCAGCAGCTTAGGAGGCCTTTACAATGAGCAGTTCTTC
TRBV4-1	TRBD2	.	TRBJ2-1	CASSQESTGSETSETNEQFF	TGCGCCAGCAGCCAAGAGAGCACAGGGAGCGAGACTAGCGAGACCAATGAGCAGTTCTTC
TRBV5-6	.	few	TRBJ1-1	CASSRGANTEAFF	TGTGCCAGCAGTCGAGGGGCGAACACTGAAGCTTTCTTT
TRBV15	.	.	TRBJ1-1	CATSRDWAGVGTEAFF	TGTGCCACCAGCAGAGATTGGGCAGGGGTCGGGACTGAAGCTTTCTTT
TRBV14	TRBD2	.	TRBJ2-1	CASSQFGTRSYNEQFF	TGTGCCAGCAGCCAATTCGGGACTAGATCCTACAATGAGCAGTTCTTC
TRBV14	.	.	TRBJ2-7	CASSLSGHYEQYF	TGTGCCAGCAGTCTTTCCGGCCACTACGAGCAGTACTTC
TRBV2	TRBD2	.	TRBJ2-7	CASSDPSGRPSYEQYF	TGTGCCAGCAGTGACCCGAGCGGGAGACCGTCCTACGAGCAGTACTTC
TRBV7-6	.	.	TRBJ2-1	CASSLVLSYNEQFF	TGTGCCAGCAGCTTAGTTTTGTCCTACAATGAGCAGTTCTTC
TRBV13	TRBD1	.	TRBJ2-7	CASSLGLGQGHYEQYF	TGTGCCAGCAGCTTAGGGCTGGGACAGGGGCACTACGAGCAGTACTTC
TRBV5-1	.	.	TRBJ1-3	CASSLAFGPGNTIYF	TGCGCCAGCAGCTTGGCCTTCGGTCCTGGAAACACCATATATTTT
TRBV30	.	.	TRBJ2-2	CAWRYYGQTNTGELFF	TGTGCCTGGAGGTATTATGGACAGACGAACACCGGGGAGCTGTTTTTT
TRBV19	.	.	TRBJ1-2	CASSIAGTSYGYTF	TGTGCCAGTAGTATCGCCGGGACAAGCTATGGCTACACCTTC
TRBV6-6	.	.	TRBJ2-1	CASSPEDFSYNEQFF	TGTGCCAGCAGCCCCGAGGACTTCTCCTACAATGAGCAGTTCTTC
TRBV6-5	TRBD1	few	TRBJ1-2	CASSYGTEYGYTF	TGTGCCAGCAGTTACGGGACAGAGTACGGCTACACCTTC
TRBV27	.	.	TRBJ2-7	CASSFQGYEQYF	TGTGCCAGCAGTTTTCAGGGCTACGAGCAGTACTTC
TRBV4-3	.	.	TRBJ1-1	CASSRTSGPGDTEAFF	TGCGCCAGCAGCCGGACGTCAGGGCCGGGGGACACTGAAGCTTTCTTT
TRBV5-5	.	.	TRBJ2-7	CASSLLGGQSYEQYF	TGTGCCAGCAGCCTACTCGGGGGGCAAAGCTACGAGCAGTACTTC
TRBV4-3	TRBD2	.	TRBJ2-1	CASSQEGLAGGQQFF	TGCGCCAGCAGCCAAGAGGGACTAGCGGGAGGGCAGCAGTTCTTC
TRBV9	TRBD2	medium-sized	TRBJ2-3	CASSPPAGVWDTQYF	TGTGCCAGCAGCCCCCCGGCGGGAGTCTGGGATACGCAGTATTTT
TRBV25-1	.	.	TRBJ2-1	CASSVGIHEQFF	TGTGCCAGCAGTGTAGGGATCCATGAGCAGTTCTTC
TRBV6-9	.	once	TRBJ2-7	CASSYSDRRYEQYF	TGTGCCAGCAGTTACTCCGACAGACGGTACGAGCAGTACTTC
TRBV27	.	.	TRBJ2-7	CASSLASSYEQYF	TGTGCCAGCAGTTTGGCCTCCTCCTACGAGCAGTACTTC
TRBV13	TRBD2	.	TRBJ2-3	CASSLGLLAGGSGSTDTQYF	TGTGCCAGCAGCTTAGGCCTTCTAGCGGGAGGCTCGGGGAGCACAGATACGCAGTATTTT
TRBV28	TRBD1	.	TRBJ2-1	CASSLGGTGYEQFF	TGTGCCAGCAGTTTAGGCGGGACAGGGTATGAGCAGTTCTTC
TRBV2	TRBD2	.	TRBJ2-6	CASSEVGLAAGANVLTF	TGTGCCAGCAGTGAGGTAGGCCTAGCGGCTGGGGCCAACGTCCTGACTTTC
TRBV7-9	TRBD2	.	TRBJ2-7	CASSFRDYTYEQYF	TGTGCCAGCAGCTTCCGGGACTATACCTACGAGCAGTACTTC
TRBV5-8	.	.	TRBJ2-7	CASSFMGLHYEQYF	TGTGCCAGCAGCTTCATGGGGTTACACTACGAGCAGTACTTC